Listed below are T cell receptor beta chains from one sample, sequenced in a study of T cell repertoires in cytomegalovirus infection. A single record per CDR3 protein comes from TCRdb applying MiXCR to the reads. Of a few hundred thousand distinct CDR3 sequences listed, approximately 25% are singletons. The sequencing input was PBMCs. The receptor set was obtained from a human donor in good health (CMV status not recorded). Some clones in this sample may be carry-over from other donors' samples. The CDR3 runs from the conserved cysteine through the conserved F or W. The D gene is left open where the match is weak. For some rows the clone size is stated as once, few or many, or as a class when expanded; others skip it.

-,TRBJ1-2,TRBD1,TRBV6-2/TRBV6-3,TGTGCCAGCAGTTACCTACTCGGACAGGGGGCAGACTATGGCTACACCTTC,CASSYLLGQGADYGYTF
-,TRBJ2-3,TRBD2,TRBV7-9,TGTGCCAGCAGCCCACCCCGACTAGCGGGAGTGCGAGATACGCAGTATTTT,CASSPPRLAGVRDTQYF
few,TRBJ2-6,-,TRBV6-1,TGTGCCAGCAGTGAAGAACCCTCAGCAGGGGCCTTGATCGCCAACGTCCTGACTTTC,CASSEEPSAGALIANVLTF
few,TRBJ2-2,-,TRBV19,TGTGCCAGTAGTATCCAGGGTTGGACCGGGGAGCTGTTTTTT,CASSIQGWTGELFF
few,TRBJ1-2,-,TRBV20-1,TGCAGTGCGTTGCTTACCCCACAGGGCTTCGGCTACACCTTC,CSALLTPQGFGYTF
few,TRBJ2-3,-,TRBV19,TGTGCCAGTAGACGGGGGGCCACAGATACGCAGTATTTT,CASRRGATDTQYF
many,TRBJ2-1,-,TRBV7-2,TGTGCCAGCAGCTTAGGGGGCACTTACAATGAGCAGTTCTTC,CASSLGGTYNEQFF
-,TRBJ2-3,-,TRBV27,TGTGCCAGCAGTTTATTCAACCCCCCAGATACGCAGTATTTT,CASSLFNPPDTQYF
few,TRBJ2-2,TRBD2,TRBV6-2/TRBV6-3,TGTGCCAGCAGACCTCTAGCGGGAGAACTGTTTTTT,CASRPLAGELFF
-,TRBJ2-1,-,TRBV2,TGTGCCAGCGGGGGACCTTGGAATGAGCAGTTCTTC,CASGGPWNEQFF
-,TRBJ2-1,TRBD1,TRBV20-1,TGCAGTGCTAGGATGGACAGGCCCGGAGATGAGCAGTTCTTC,CSARMDRPGDEQFF
-,TRBJ2-3,-,TRBV12-3/TRBV12-4,TGTGCCAGCCACCCGTCGGTTAGCACAGATACGCAGTATTTT,CASHPSVSTDTQYF
many,TRBJ2-7,-,TRBV25-1,TGTGCCAGCAGTACAGCCTACGAGCAGTACTTC,CASSTAYEQYF
many,TRBJ2-3,-,TRBV7-2,TGTGCCAGCAGCCCCCTCGGAGATACGCAGTATTTT,CASSPLGDTQYF
many,TRBJ2-6,-,TRBV7-9,TGTGCCAGCAGCCGCGCTGGGGAAACTGGGGCCAACGTCCTGACTTTC,CASSRAGETGANVLTF
few,TRBJ2-3,TRBD2,TRBV10-3,TGTGCCATCAGTGGGGCTAGCGGGGTAGGCGGCACGCAGTATTTT,CAISGASGVGGTQYF
-,TRBJ1-1,-,TRBV5-6,TGTGCCAGCGGGGCCAGTAGCACTGAAGCTTTCTTT,CASGASSTEAFF
few,TRBJ2-1,-,TRBV11-3,TGTGCCAGCAGCTTGGGACATGGGAATGAGCAGTTCTTC,CASSLGHGNEQFF
-,TRBJ2-5,-,TRBV14,TGTGCCAGCAGCCAAGTACCAGTGGAGACCCAGTACTTC,CASSQVPVETQYF
-,TRBJ1-5,-,TRBV6-1,TGTGCCAGCACCCGGACAGTTAATCAGCCCCAGCATTTT,CASTRTVNQPQHF
-,TRBJ2-7,-,TRBV30,TGTGCCTGGGATGGGTCAGGACAGCAGCAGTACTTC,CAWDGSGQQQYF
few,TRBJ2-7,-,TRBV6-2/TRBV6-3,TGTGCCAGCAGTTACTCGTCACCAAACCACCTCTACGAGCAGTACTTC,CASSYSSPNHLYEQYF
-,TRBJ1-2,-,TRBV28,TGTGCCAGCAGTAAGACGTGGGGCTACACCTTC,CASSKTWGYTF
few,TRBJ1-4,-,TRBV12-3/TRBV12-4,TGTGCCAGCAGTCGTCTAGTCCAGGCTAATGAAAAACTGTTTTTT,CASSRLVQANEKLFF
-,TRBJ1-5,TRBD1,TRBV6-2/TRBV6-3,TGTGCCAGCAGCCGCGGACAGGGCTCTATAACGACAGGTCAGCCCCAGCATTTT,CASSRGQGSITTGQPQHF
-,TRBJ2-5,TRBD2,TRBV6-5,TGTGCCAGCAGTTACTCGGGCGGGAGTGGAGAGACCCAGTACTTC,CASSYSGGSGETQYF
few,TRBJ2-4,-,TRBV12-3/TRBV12-4,TGTGCCAGCAGAGGAACGAGGGGCTCCAAAAACATTCAGTACTTC,CASRGTRGSKNIQYF